These 30 T cell receptor beta chains came from one sample sequenced in a study of OX40 agonist ivuxolimab in advanced cancers. Method: immunoSEQ multiplex PCR; TCRdb's copy keeps in-frame clones and lacks some. Here the sample spans under 40,000 clones, around 83% being singletons. Sequencing used CD4+ or CD8+ T cells sorted from blood, obtained in a trial of the OX40 agonist ivuxolimab. These receptors all stem from an adult with an advanced solid tumor such as melanoma, head and neck, liver or kidney cancer.

In DNA, the CDR3 is TGTGCCAGCAGCGTAGGGAAAAACACTGAAGCTTTCTTT. It is translated as CASSVGKNTEAFF. The chain links TRBV9 to TRBJ1-1; no clear D. CDR3 length equals 13 residues. In germline, CDR1 is SGDLS, CDR2 YYNGEE. The V and J ends lost 0 bases and 2 bases respectively, with 5 bases between them.

The DNA for the CDR3 is TGCGCCAGCAGCCAAGAGGGGTCAGGGACTAGCGGGAGGAATGAGCAGTTCTTC. Its protein is CASSQEGSGTSGRNEQFF. V usage is TRBV4-1 and J usage is TRBJ2-1; 15 nucleotides match TRBD2. The CDR3 spans 18 residues. Germline CDR1 is MGHRA and CDR2 is YSYEKL. V shed 0 bases, J shed 7 bases, and the junction held 7 bases outside the gene matches.

This chain links TRBV2 with TRBJ2-5; 7 bases agree with TRBD2. CDR3 length: 15 amino acids. The germline V gene has CDR1 SNHLY and CDR2 FYNNEI. V lost 2 bases and J lost 4; bases outside the gene matches: 7. CDR3 in amino acids: CASSEFLAEPETQYF. The CDR3 DNA is TGTGCCAGCAGTGAATTTCTAGCGGAACCAGAGACCCAGTACTTC.

This chain connects TRBV29-1 to TRBJ1-2, with 9 nucleotides matching TRBD1. After removal of 4 bases from V and 4 bases from J, the junction contained 7 bases not matched to a gene. Germline V CDR1 and CDR2: SQVTM, ANQGSEA. The CDR3 extends over 14 amino acids. The chain's CDR3 is CSVVGTGPPYGYTF. The DNA for the CDR3 is TGCAGCGTTGTAGGGACAGGGCCACCCTATGGCTACACCTTC.

The chain carries TRBV7-6 and TRBJ1-6; D remains ambiguous. Between the trimmed V and J ends, which lost 1 base and 7 bases, there was a span of 5 bases. Germline V CDR1 and CDR2: SGHVS, FNYEAQ. CDR3 length: 13 residues. CDR3 protein: CASSLEGNSPLHF. In DNA, the CDR3 is TGTGCCAGCAGCTTAGAAGGGAATTCACCCCTCCACTTT.

This chain uses TRBV6-1 with TRBJ1-5; D perhaps matches TRBD1 (6 bases). Germline loops: CDR1 MNHNS, CDR2 SASEGT. V was clipped by 2 bases and J by 1 base, with 15 bases between them. The CDR3 consists of 17 residues. In nucleotides, the CDR3 is TGTGCCAGCAGTGAACGGGGGGCTCAGATAAGCAATCAGCCCCAGCATTTT. Translating it yields CASSERGAQISNQPQHF.

On this clone: Here the CDR3 omits its conserved ending phenylalanine or tryptophan, so a read error is the likely source. Because the CDR3's place on the DNA is in doubt, the DNA is left out and the CDR3 is given as listed by TCRdb. V is TRBV6-6 and J is TRBJ1-5; TRBD1 is taken as the D call from the table, unchecked against the DNA. Germline CDR1 MNHNY, CDR2 SVGAGI (reference sequence). The CDR3 sequence runs 9 residues, both termini included. The CDR3 spells CASIRSDRV.

The genes are TRBV5-8 and TRBJ1-6; D might be TRBD1 (6 bases). The V end was cut by 2 bases, the J end by 8 bases, with 14 bases between. The germline gives CDR1 SGHTS, CDR2 YDEGEE. CDR3 length: 15 residues. This chain's CDR3 is CASSLPGEWDSPLHF. CDR3 DNA sequence: TGTGCCAGCAGCTTACCAGGGGAATGGGATTCACCCCTCCACTTT. The full variable domain, rest sourced from reference TRBV5-8 and TRBJ1-6, is EAGVTQSPTHLIKTRGQQATLRCSPISGHTSVYWYQQALGLGLQFLLWYDEGEERNRGNFPPRFSGRQFPNYSSELNVNALELEDSALYLCASSLPGEWDSPLHFGNGTRLTVT.

The CDR3 coding sequence is TGTGCCAGCAGCTTGACAAGAAACACTGAAGCTTTCTTT. Translated, it gives CASSLTRNTEAFF. V and J are TRBV7-8 and TRBJ1-1; unclear D gene. V lost 3 bases, J lost 2 bases, and 7 bases lay in between. This CDR3 is 13 amino acids long. Germline CDR1 and CDR2: SGHVS and FQNEAQ.

The V and J genes are TRBV5-4 and TRBJ2-4, with D possibly TRBD1 on 6 matching bases. Trimming took off 2 bases at V and 5 bases at J, with 20 bases between the two ends. Germline V CDR1 and CDR2: SGHNT, YYREEE (reference sequence). The CDR3 sequence is 17 residues long. The CDR3 nucleotides are TGTGCCAGCAGCTTAAGACTAACAGGGCATAGCCAAAACATTCAGTACTTC. This gives the protein CASSLRLTGHSQNIQYF.

The chain employs TRBV6-6 and TRBJ2-7; TRBD1 matches at 8 bases. From germline, CDR1 is MNHNY and CDR2 SVGAGI (reference sequence). With V trimmed by 4 bases and J by 4 bases, 9 bases remained unmatched. This CDR3 has 15 amino acids. The CDR3 loop reads CASSSGQGLTYEQYF. CDR3 DNA sequence: TGTGCCAGCAGTTCAGGACAGGGATTAACGTACGAGCAGTACTTC.

The chain carries TRBV19 and TRBJ1-5; 8 positions match TRBD1. Trimming cost V 4 bases and J 4 bases; bases outside gene matches: 6. CDR1 and CDR2 from the germline V gene are LNHDA and SQIVND (reference sequence). The CDR3 has 15 residues. The CDR3 DNA reads TGTGCCAGTAGTACCTACAGGGGGTCTAATCAGCCCCAGCATTTT. Its protein product is CASSTYRGSNQPQHF.

The chain couples TRBV18 to TRBJ1-3; TRBD1 aligns across 7 bases. This CDR3 is 15 amino acids long. V was pared by 3 bases and J by 2 bases, with 4 bases of the junction left unmatched. Germline values: CDR1 KGHSH, CDR2 LQKENI. In DNA, the CDR3 is TGTGCCAGCTCACCCCAGACAGGGCCTGGAAACACCATATATTTT. This translates into CASSPQTGPGNTIYF.

J is TRBJ2-5 and V is TRBV5-4; 10 bases align to TRBD1. V lost 4 bases, J lost 5 bases, and 11 bases stayed unmatched. The CDR3 runs 16 residues. Looked up from germline, CDR1 is SGHNT and CDR2 is YYREEE (reference sequence). This chain's CDR3 is CASSPSPTGGWETQYF. CDR3 coding DNA: TGTGCCAGCAGCCCAAGCCCGACAGGGGGCTGGGAGACCCAGTACTTC.

This clone was recorded only once. The chain joins TRBV7-2 to TRBJ1-2; D is possibly TRBD1 (5 bases). This CDR3 has 16 residues. The ends were cut back, 2 bases at V and 4 bases at J, with 17 bases in the middle. CDR1 and CDR2 (germline): SGHTA, FQGNSA. The chain's CDR3 is CASSLSSLAGPYGYTF. The CDR3 nucleotides read TGTGCCAGCAGCTTATCGTCCTTGGCAGGGCCCTATGGCTACACCTTC.

This chain joins TRBV27 and TRBJ1-2; 10 bases match TRBD1. Germline V gene lookup returns CDR1 MNHEY and CDR2 SMNVEV (reference sequence). V shed 3 bases and J 8 bases; nucleotides not matched to a gene: 9. CDR3 length: 15 residues. The CDR3 loop is CASSFFRGQGKGYTF. The CDR3 DNA sequence: TGTGCCAGCAGTTTTTTCCGGGGACAGGGGAAAGGCTACACCTTC.

The J gene is TRBJ1-1, the V gene TRBV7-3; possibly TRBD1 for D (6 bases). Deletions cut 1 base from V and 5 bases from J, with 14 bases between. Germline V gene data show CDR1 as SGHTA and CDR2 as FQGTGA. This CDR3 spans 15 amino acids. The CDR3 nucleotides read TGTGCCAGCAGCTTAAAGGGAGGACAGATAACTGAAGCTTTCTTT. Translating it yields CASSLKGGQITEAFF.

DNA of the CDR3: TGTGCCAGCTCACCAAGCAGGGCTCAATACTACGAGCAGTACTTC. As protein: CASSPSRAQYYEQYF. V is TRBV18 and J is TRBJ2-7; TRBD1 is a possible D gene (5 bases). This CDR3 has 15 amino acids. Per the germline V gene, CDR1 is KGHSH and CDR2 is LQKENI. V was trimmed by 2 bases and J by 3 bases, leaving 14 bases between them.

This clone was seen more than once but under ten times. The chain links TRBV28 to TRBJ1-4; D unresolved. Germline V gives CDR1 MDHEN, CDR2 SYDVKM. The V gene lost 3 bases and the J gene lost 7 bases, with 6 bases spanning the gap. The CDR3 extends over 12 amino acids. The CDR3 DNA is TGTGCCAGCAGTTTCACAGTTGAAAAACTGTTTTTT. It yields the protein CASSFTVEKLFF.

Only a few counts were recorded for this clone. The chain links TRBV5-1 to TRBJ2-2; TRBD1 matches at 10 bases. The CDR3 contains 15 residues. Germline CDR1 and CDR2: SGHRS and YFSETQ. V lost 9 bases and J lost 3; bases outside the gene matches: 8. As DNA, the CDR3 is TGCGCCACCCAGTCGGGACAGGGGTACACCGGGGAGCTGTTTTTT. It specifies CATQSGQGYTGELFF.

This clone was counted once. The chain recombines TRBV28 with TRBJ1-2; no clear D gene. Germline CDR1 MDHEN, CDR2 SYDVKM. The length of the CDR3 is 14 residues. V dropped 8 bases and J dropped 3 bases, with 16 bases sitting between them. The CDR3 coding sequence is TGTGCCAGCCTCAAGTCGGACCGGTACTATGGCTACACCTTC. Translating it yields CASLKSDRYYGYTF.

This chain uses TRBV4-2 with TRBJ1-1; possible D gene TRBD1, 6 bases. The CDR3 totals 17 residues. Germline V lookup: CDR1 LGHNA, CDR2 YNFKEQ. Trimming cost V 6 bases and J 0 bases, with 20 bases left between them. The CDR3: CASRPRGGDSMNTEAFF. The CDR3 region has the DNA TGTGCCAGCAGGCCAAGGGGGGGGGATAGTATGAACACTGAAGCTTTCTTT.

The chain carries TRBV29-1 and TRBJ1-4; D unclear. The CDR3 length is 12 residues. Trimming took off 3 bases at V and 8 bases at J, with 10 bases between the two ends. In germline, CDR1 is SQVTM, CDR2 ANQGSEA. The CDR3 DNA reads as TGCAGCGTTGAGGCCAGTAGCGAAAAACTGTTTTTT. This sequence encodes CSVEASSEKLFF.

V and J are TRBV2 and TRBJ2-2; D is possibly TRBD2 (6 bases). V lost 6 bases to trimming and J lost 7 bases, with 21 bases between them. In germline, CDR1 is SNHLY, CDR2 FYNNEI. CDR3 length: 16 amino acids. The CDR3 sequence: CASRGTEGSSSGELFF. Here the CDR3 DNA reads TGTGCCAGCAGAGGGACTGAGGGTTCGTCGAGCGGGGAGCTGTTTTTT.

J is TRBJ1-5 and V is TRBV6-6, with D possibly matching TRBD1 (6 bases). The germline V gene encodes CDR1 MNHNY and CDR2 SVGAGI (reference sequence). The CDR3 contains 14 residues. V shed 6 bases and J shed 2 bases, with 11 bases lying between them. The CDR3 sequence: CASSFTGRNQPQHF. DNA of the CDR3: TGTGCCAGCAGCTTCACAGGGCGCAATCAGCCCCAGCATTTT.

The chain couples TRBV6-5 to TRBJ1-5; D is perhaps TRBD1 (6 bases). CDR3 size: 14 residues. Trimming shortened V by 5 bases and J by 6 bases, and 14 bases separated the two germline ends. The V gene's germline CDR1 is MNHEY and CDR2 SVGAGI. This CDR3 reads CASSPQDSRQPQHF. For the CDR3, the DNA is TGTGCCAGCAGTCCACAGGACAGTCGTCAGCCCCAGCATTTT.

The V gene is TRBV6-6, the J gene TRBJ2-3, with TRBD2 matching 12 bases. V lost 6 bases, J lost 0 bases, and 4 bases stayed unmatched. This CDR3 contains 16 residues. Germline loops: CDR1 MNHNY, CDR2 SVGAGI (reference sequence). The DNA for the CDR3 is TGTGCCAGCAGCCTTGGACTAGCGGGGAGCACAGATACGCAGTATTTT. The encoded protein is CASSLGLAGSTDTQYF.

The V and J genes are TRBV5-1 and TRBJ2-5; D call uncertain. The CDR3 covers 12 residues. Trimming cost V 4 bases and J 4 bases, with 8 bases left between them. CDR1 and CDR2 from the germline V gene are SGHRS and YFSETQ. The CDR3 DNA reads as TGCGCCAGCAGCCAGCAAGGAGAGACCCAGTACTTC. This gives the protein CASSQQGETQYF.

The chain carries TRBV5-5 and TRBJ2-1, with 12 bases fitting TRBD1. After removal of 4 bases from V and 8 bases from J, the junction contained 4 bases not matched to a gene. In germline, CDR1 is SGHKS, CDR2 YYEKEE (reference sequence). The length of the CDR3 is 14 residues. This CDR3 is CASSPGQGAHEQFF. The CDR3 DNA reads TGTGCCAGCAGCCCGGGACAGGGGGCCCATGAGCAGTTCTTC.

The J gene is TRBJ2-3, the V gene TRBV27, with D possibly called TRBD1 or TRBD2 (5 bases each). Trimming pared 5 bases from V and 10 bases from J, leaving 19 bases between. Germline-derived CDR1 and CDR2 are MNHEY and SMNVEV (reference sequence). The CDR3 is made up of 14 amino acids. The chain's CDR3 is CASSRDPHRYPQYF. The CDR3 DNA reads as TGTGCCAGCAGTCGGGACCCTCACAGATATCCGCAGTATTTT.